This TCR beta chain was documented in a study of identical twins. CDR3 length: 17 residues. Germline-derived CDR1 and CDR2 are SGDLS and YYNGEE. V shed 0 bases and J shed 2 bases, with 17 bases lying between them. Comments on this clonotype: Its specificity is not known.

TCRdb recomputed calls from the 5' RACE reads with MiXCR, one row per CDR3 protein. The table includes about 730,000 distinct CDR3 sequences, 20% to 25% detected once. Broader study findings: Modeled out-of-frame TCR alpha sharing in monozygotic twins fell below observed levels. The presence of invariant MAIT and iNKT cells could partly confound analyses of zero-insertion sequences.

The sample was also linked to a second study, of T cells expressing NK-cell markers. As that report states: Source material for TCR beta repertoires consisted of sorted CD3+CD56+NKG2C+, CD3+CD56+NKG2C- and CD3+CD56-NKG2C+ T cells. Dominant NKG2C+ clonotypes made up 1.0-7.0% of CD8+ T cells in roughly 6 donors.

This TCR derives from a woman between 18 and 29 years old in good health. This chain connects TRBV9 to TRBJ2-5, with D possibly being TRBD1 (5 bases). Sequencing was performed on PBMCs. The CDR3 here is CASSVGSSGAGQETQYF. Written as DNA, the CDR3 is TGTGCCAGCAGCGTAGGATCGAGTGGGGCCGGGCAAGAGACCCAGTACTTC. Variable domain in full (rest from reference TRBV9 and TRBJ2-5): DSGVTQTPKHLITATGQRVTLRCSPRSGDLSVYWYQQSLDQGLQFLIQYYNGEERAKGNILERFSAQQFPDLHSELNLSSLELGDSALYFCASSVGSSGAGQETQYFGPGTRLLVL.